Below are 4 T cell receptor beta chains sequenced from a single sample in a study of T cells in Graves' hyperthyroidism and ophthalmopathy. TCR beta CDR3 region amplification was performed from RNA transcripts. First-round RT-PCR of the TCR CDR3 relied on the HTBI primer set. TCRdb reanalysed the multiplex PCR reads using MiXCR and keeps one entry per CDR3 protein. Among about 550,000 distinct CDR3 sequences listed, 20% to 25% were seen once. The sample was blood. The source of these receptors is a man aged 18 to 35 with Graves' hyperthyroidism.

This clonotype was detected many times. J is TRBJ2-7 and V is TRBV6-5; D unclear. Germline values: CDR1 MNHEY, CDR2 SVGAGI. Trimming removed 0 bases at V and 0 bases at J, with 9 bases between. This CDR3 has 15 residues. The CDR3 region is CASSYSSLPSYEQYF. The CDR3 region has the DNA TGTGCCAGCAGTTACTCATCGTTACCCTCCTACGAGCAGTACTTC.

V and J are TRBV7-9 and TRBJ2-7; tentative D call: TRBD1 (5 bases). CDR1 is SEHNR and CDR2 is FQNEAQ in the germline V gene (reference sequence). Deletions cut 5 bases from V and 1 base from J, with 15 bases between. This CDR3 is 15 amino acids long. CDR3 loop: CASSPYAGASYEQYF. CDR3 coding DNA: TGTGCCAGCAGCCCCTACGCTGGGGCGTCCTACGAGCAGTACTTC.

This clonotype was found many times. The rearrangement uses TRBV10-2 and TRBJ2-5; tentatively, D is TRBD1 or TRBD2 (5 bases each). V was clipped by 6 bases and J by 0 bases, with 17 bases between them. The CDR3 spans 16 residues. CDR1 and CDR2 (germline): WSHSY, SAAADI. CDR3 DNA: TGCGCCAGCAGAATGGGGGACCCACCGTACCAAGAGACCCAGTACTTC. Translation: CASRMGDPPYQETQYF.

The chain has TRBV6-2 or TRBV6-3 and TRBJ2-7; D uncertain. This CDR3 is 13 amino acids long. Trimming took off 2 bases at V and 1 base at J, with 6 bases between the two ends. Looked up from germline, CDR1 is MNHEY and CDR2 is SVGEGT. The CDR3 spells CASSYLPSYEQYF. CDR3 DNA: TGTGCCAGCAGTTACCTCCCTTCCTACGAGCAGTACTTC.